This T cell receptor beta chain was recorded in a study of cytomegalovirus exposure and HLA in healthy donors. Looked up from germline, CDR1 is LNHDA and CDR2 is SQIVND (reference sequence). The CDR3 runs 16 residues. J lost 4 bases, V lost 3 bases, and 7 bases had no gene match. Primers: 60 Vbeta forward and 13 Jbeta reverse. Profiled with immunoSEQ multiplex PCR; TCRdb holds only in-frame clones, not every one. The sample has 150,000 to 200,000 clones; roughly four fifths are singletons. General study points: According to the study, roughly 180 TCR beta chains were cytomegalovirus-associated.

On this clone itself: Its antigen remains unknown.

The material sequenced was PBMCs. The J gene is TRBJ2-1, the V gene TRBV19, with TRBD2 matching over 9 bases. The origin of this receptor is a man aged 50 to 59 in good health and CMV-seropositive. This CDR3 reads CASSILRGGVYNEQFF. CDR3 bases: TGTGCCAGTAGTATTCTTCGCGGGGGGGTTTACAATGAGCAGTTCTTC. Complete variable domain (other parts from reference TRBV19 and TRBJ2-1): DGGITQSPKYLFRKEGQNVTLSCEQNLNHDAMYWYRQDPGQGLRLIYYSQIVNDFQKGDIAEGYSVSREKKESFPLTVTSAQKNPTAFYLCASSILRGGVYNEQFFGPGTRLTVL.